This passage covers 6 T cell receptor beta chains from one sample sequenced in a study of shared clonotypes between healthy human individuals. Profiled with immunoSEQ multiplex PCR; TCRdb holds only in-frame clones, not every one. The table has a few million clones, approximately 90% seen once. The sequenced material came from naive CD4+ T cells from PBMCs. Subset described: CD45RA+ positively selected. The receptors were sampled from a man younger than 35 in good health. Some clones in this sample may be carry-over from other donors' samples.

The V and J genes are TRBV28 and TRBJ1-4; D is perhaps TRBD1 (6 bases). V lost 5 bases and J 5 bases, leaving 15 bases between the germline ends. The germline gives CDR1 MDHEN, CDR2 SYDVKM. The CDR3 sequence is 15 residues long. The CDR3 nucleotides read TGTGCCAGCAGTGGTCGGGACACCCAAAATGAAAAACTGTTTTTT. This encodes CASSGRDTQNEKLFF.

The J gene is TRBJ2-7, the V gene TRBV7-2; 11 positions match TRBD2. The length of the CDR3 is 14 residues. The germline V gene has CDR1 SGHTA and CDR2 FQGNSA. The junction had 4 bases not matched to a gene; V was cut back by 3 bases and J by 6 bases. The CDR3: CASSFSGRVGEQYF. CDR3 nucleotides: TGTGCCAGCAGCTTTAGCGGGAGGGTAGGCGAGCAGTACTTC.

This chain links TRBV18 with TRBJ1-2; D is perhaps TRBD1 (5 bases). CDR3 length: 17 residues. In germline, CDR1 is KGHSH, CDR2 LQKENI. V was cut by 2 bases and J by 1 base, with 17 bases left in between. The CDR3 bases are TGTGCCAGCTCACCAATGGGGCGGGCAGCCCTTAACTATGGCTACACCTTC. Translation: CASSPMGRAALNYGYTF.

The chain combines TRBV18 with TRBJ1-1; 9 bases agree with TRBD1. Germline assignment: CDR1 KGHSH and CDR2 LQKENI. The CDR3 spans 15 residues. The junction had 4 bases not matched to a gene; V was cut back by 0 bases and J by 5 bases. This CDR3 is CASSPPRQGGTEAFF. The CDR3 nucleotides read TGTGCCAGCTCACCACCCCGACAGGGGGGAACTGAAGCTTTCTTT.

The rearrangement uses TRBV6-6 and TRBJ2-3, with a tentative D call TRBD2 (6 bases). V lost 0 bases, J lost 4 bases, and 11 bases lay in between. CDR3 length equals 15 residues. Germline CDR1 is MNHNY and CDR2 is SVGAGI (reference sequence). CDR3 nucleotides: TGTGCCAGCAGTTACTCGATCGGGGAGGCAGATACGCAGTATTTT. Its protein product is CASSYSIGEADTQYF.

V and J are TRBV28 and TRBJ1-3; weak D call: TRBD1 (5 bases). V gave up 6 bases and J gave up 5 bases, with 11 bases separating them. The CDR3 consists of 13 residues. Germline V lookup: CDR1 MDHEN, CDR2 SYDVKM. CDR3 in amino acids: CASRRGGRNTIYF. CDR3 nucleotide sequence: TGTGCCAGCAGGCGGGGGGGAAGAAACACCATATATTTT.